Presented here are 3 T cell receptor beta chains from one specimen sequenced in a study of metastatic and nonmetastatic thyroid tumors. With MiXCR, TCRdb called clones anew from the PCR reads. The sample includes about 14,000 clones, approximately 32% of them seen just once. Thyroid surgery had not been preceded by any treatment in any patient. Sequencing was performed on tumor tissue. These receptors were taken from a female donor with papillary thyroid cancer or a benign thyroid nodule (not recorded which). Some clones in this sample may be carry-over from other donors' samples.

The chain recombines TRBV18 with TRBJ2-7, with 16 bases matching TRBD2. Germline V gene lookup returns CDR1 KGHSH and CDR2 LQKENI. The CDR3 is 17 residues long. The ends lost 3 bases at V and 5 bases at J; junction bases unmatched: 7. The CDR3 DNA follows: TGTGCCAGCTCACCGCCGGGACTAGCGGGAGGGCCCAACGAGCAGTACTTC. Protein: CASSPPGLAGGPNEQYF.

This clone has more than one count but fewer than ten. The V gene is TRBV24-1, the J gene TRBJ2-7; the match to TRBD2 covers 8 bases. The V and J ends lost 5 bases and 7 bases, in that order; junction bases with no gene match: 0. The CDR3 runs to 11 residues. Germline CDR1 and CDR2: KGHDR and SFDVKD. CDR3 DNA sequence: TGTGCCACCAGTGTAGCGGGAGAGCAGTACTTC. Translated, it gives CATSVAGEQYF.

In DNA form, the CDR3 reads TGTGCCAGCAGTGTTTCCGGGACAGGGGCAAATGAGCAGTTCTTC. As protein: CASSVSGTGANEQFF. This chain links TRBV6-1 with TRBJ2-1, with 10 bases fitting TRBD1. Germline V gives CDR1 MNHNS, CDR2 SASEGT. Trimming removed 4 bases from V and 7 bases from J; junction bases left unmatched: 7. The CDR3 length is 15 residues.